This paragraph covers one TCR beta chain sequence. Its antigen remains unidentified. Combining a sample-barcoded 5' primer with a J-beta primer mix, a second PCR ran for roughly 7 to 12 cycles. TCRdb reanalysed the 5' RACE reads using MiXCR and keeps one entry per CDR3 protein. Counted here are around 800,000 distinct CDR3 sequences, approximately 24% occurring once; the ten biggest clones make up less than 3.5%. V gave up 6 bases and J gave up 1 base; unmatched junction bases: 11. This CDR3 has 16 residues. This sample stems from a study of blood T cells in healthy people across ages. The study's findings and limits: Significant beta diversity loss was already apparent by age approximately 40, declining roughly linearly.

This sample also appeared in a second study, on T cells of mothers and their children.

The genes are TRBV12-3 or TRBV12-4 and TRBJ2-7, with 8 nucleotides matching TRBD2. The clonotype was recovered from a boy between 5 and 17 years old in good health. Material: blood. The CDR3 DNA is TGTGCCAGCAGCCCTGCGGGGGGAGGGCCTTCCTACGAGCAGTACTTC. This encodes CASSPAGGGPSYEQYF.